These T cell receptor beta chains were read from a single sample in a study of shared clonotypes between healthy human individuals. Assay: immunoSEQ multiplex PCR; the TCRdb copy retains only in-frame clones and omits some. The table records 2 million to 2.5 million clones, about 94% of them present only once. Specimen: naive CD4+ T cells sorted from blood. These receptors came from a man younger than 35 in good health. Both conserved end residues are part of each CDR3. A D gene is named only where the DNA matches it firmly. Not all rows give a size; the values are once, few, many and, for expanded clones, a class.

>TRBJ2-1|TRBV6-1|NA|NA
CASSFVHEQFF
TGTGCCAGCAGCTTTGTCCATGAGCAGTTCTTC
>TRBJ2-3|TRBV19|NA|NA
CASSDRQQSTDTQYF
TGTGCCAGTAGCGACAGGCAACAAAGCACAGATACGCAGTATTTT
>TRBJ2-7|TRBV6-6|NA|NA
CASRPQGSQEQYF
TGTGCCAGCAGACCTCAGGGGAGTCAAGAGCAGTACTTC
>TRBJ2-3|TRBV2|NA|NA
CASSRGGATDTQYF
TGTGCCAGCAGTCGAGGGGGGGCAACAGATACGCAGTATTTT
>TRBJ2-7|TRBV5-1|few|NA
CASSLAVALSYEQYF
TGCGCCAGCAGCTTGGCTGTTGCCCTCTCCTACGAGCAGTACTTC
>TRBJ2-3|TRBV7-2|NA|TRBD2
CAGPNPLLAGGVPATQYF
TGTGCCGGCCCGAACCCCTTACTAGCGGGAGGGGTCCCGGCTACGCAGTATTTT
>TRBJ2-7|TRBV6-6|NA|TRBD2
CASSSPSGAPYEQYF
TGTGCCAGCAGTTCCCCTAGCGGAGCCCCCTACGAGCAGTACTTC
>TRBJ1-1|TRBV18|NA|NA
CASSPVGTEAFF
TGTGCCAGCTCACCAGTGGGCACTGAAGCTTTCTTT
>TRBJ2-1|TRBV7-2|NA|NA
CASSLGAYSYNEQFF
TGTGCCAGCAGCTTAGGGGCATACTCCTACAATGAGCAGTTCTTC
>TRBJ1-2|TRBV13|once|NA
CASSIASTAANYGYTF
TGTGCCAGCAGCATAGCGTCGACTGCAGCTAACTATGGCTACACCTTC
>TRBJ2-7|TRBV6-6|NA|NA
CASSYSNSEQYF
TGTGCCAGCAGTTACTCGAATAGCGAGCAGTACTTC
>TRBJ1-3|TRBV5-1|NA|NA
CASSLAGADGNTIYF
TGCGCCAGCAGCTTGGCGGGGGCAGATGGAAACACCATATATTTT
>TRBJ2-7|TRBV5-1|NA|TRBD1
CASAGTGTYEQYF
TGCGCCAGCGCCGGGACAGGGACCTACGAGCAGTACTTC
>TRBJ2-5|TRBV4-1|NA|NA
CASSQDSGGRETQYF
TGCGCCAGCAGCCAAGATTCCGGGGGGCGTGAGACCCAGTACTTC
>TRBJ2-2|TRBV12-5|NA|NA
CASGRNTGELFF
TGTGCTAGTGGGCGGAACACCGGGGAGCTGTTTTTT
>TRBJ1-3|TRBV6-1|NA|TRBD1
CASSWGQHGNTIYF
TGTGCCAGCAGCTGGGGACAGCACGGAAACACCATATATTTT
>TRBJ2-3|TRBV6-6|NA|NA
CASSYSASMTDTQYF
TGTGCCAGCAGTTACTCTGCTAGTATGACAGATACGCAGTATTTT
>TRBJ2-3|TRBV28|NA|NA
CASSPISDTQYF
TGTGCCAGCAGTCCAATCTCAGATACGCAGTATTTT
>TRBJ1-1|TRBV20-1|NA|NA
CRASANTEAFF
TGCAGGGCCTCCGCGAACACTGAAGCTTTCTTT
>TRBJ2-3|TRBV7-6|NA|NA
CASSLASDTQYF
TGTGCCAGCAGCTTAGCATCCGATACGCAGTATTTT
>TRBJ1-2|TRBV5-4|NA|NA
CASSSRTELNYGYTF
TGTGCCAGCAGCTCTCGGACAGAATTAAACTATGGCTACACCTTC
>TRBJ2-2|TRBV5-4|NA|TRBD2
CASSATSGDPTGELFF
TGTGCCAGCAGCGCAACCAGCGGGGATCCCACCGGGGAGCTGTTTTTT
>TRBJ1-2|TRBV19|NA|NA
CASSVGQGINYGYTF
TGTGCCAGTAGTGTTGGTCAGGGGATTAACTATGGCTACACCTTC
>TRBJ1-6|TRBV5-1|NA|TRBD1
CASSLGPDRPNFNSPLHF
TGCGCCAGCAGCTTGGGGCCGGACAGGCCCAATTTTAATTCACCCCTCCACTTT
>TRBJ2-5|TRBV20-1|NA|NA
CSATGETQYF
TGCAGTGCGACTGGAGAGACCCAGTACTTC
>TRBJ2-7|TRBV6-6|NA|TRBD1
CASSSTGGEQYF
TGTGCCAGCAGTTCTACAGGGGGCGAGCAGTACTTC
>TRBJ1-1|TRBV30|NA|NA
CAWSFWAPDTEAFF
TGTGCCTGGAGCTTTTGGGCCCCCGACACTGAAGCTTTCTTT
>TRBJ1-4|TRBV2|once|TRBD1
CASRQGQIATNEKLFF
TGTGCCAGCAGACAGGGACAGATTGCAACTAATGAAAAACTGTTTTTT
>TRBJ2-7|TRBV7-2|NA|TRBD1
CASSFEGAREQYF
TGTGCCAGCAGCTTCGAGGGGGCGCGGGAGCAGTACTTC
>TRBJ2-7|TRBV5-1|NA|TRBD2
CASRPSGESSYEQYF
TGCGCCAGCAGACCTAGCGGGGAGAGCTCCTACGAGCAGTACTTC
>TRBJ2-2|TRBV12-5|NA|NA
CASGFSEGELFF
TGTGCTAGTGGTTTCAGTGAGGGGGAGCTGTTTTTT
>TRBJ2-3|TRBV30|NA|NA
CAWSFMGAATDTQYF
TGTGCCTGGAGTTTTATGGGGGCTGCCACAGATACGCAGTATTTT
>TRBJ2-1|TRBV5-1|NA|TRBD1
CASSSRTGGYNEQFF
TGCGCCAGCAGCTCGAGGACAGGAGGCTACAATGAGCAGTTCTTC
>TRBJ2-7|TRBV11-2|NA|NA
CASSPQGQTSSYEQYF
TGTGCCAGCAGCCCTCAGGGGCAGACGAGCTCCTACGAGCAGTACTTC
>TRBJ2-3|TRBV29-1|NA|TRBD1
CSGGTGAFTDTQYF
TGCAGCGGGGGGACAGGGGCGTTCACAGATACGCAGTATTTT
>TRBJ1-5|TRBV4-1|NA|NA
CASSQDIVSNQPQHF
TGCGCCAGCAGCCAAGATATAGTGAGTAATCAGCCCCAGCATTTT
>TRBJ1-1|TRBV5-1|NA|TRBD1
CASIGQGNTEAFF
TGCGCCAGCATCGGACAGGGTAACACTGAAGCTTTCTTT
>TRBJ1-1|TRBV7-2|NA|NA
CASSRIGAYDTEAFF
TGTGCCAGCAGCCGCATCGGGGCATACGACACTGAAGCTTTCTTT
>TRBJ2-7|TRBV28|NA|NA
CASSLGGRYEQYF
TGTGCCAGCAGTTTGGGGGGGCGATACGAGCAGTACTTC
>TRBJ2-7|TRBV4-3|NA|TRBD2
CASSRVTGTSGREQYF
TGCGCCAGCAGCCGAGTAACCGGGACTAGCGGGAGAGAGCAGTACTTC
>TRBJ2-3|TRBV4-3|NA|TRBD2
CASTPGLAGTDTQYF
TGCGCCAGCACCCCAGGGCTAGCGGGAACAGATACGCAGTATTTT